Listed below are T cell receptor beta chains from one sample, sequenced in a study of T cells after yellow fever vaccination. TCRdb passed the 5' RACE reads through MiXCR, listing each CDR3 protein once. The data hold some 500,000 distinct CDR3 sequences, with 13% observed a single time. Sequencing was performed on PBMCs, taken on the day of the yellow fever booster vaccination. The receptors come from a man younger than 40 who received the YFV17D yellow fever vaccine. Each CDR3 is given with its conserved first and last residue. A D gene is named only where the DNA matches it firmly. A clone size is listed for some rows: how often the clone was seen (once, few, many), or a class if it is expanded.

-,TRBD2,TRBJ2-7,TRBV5-1,CASRRSGLGVYEQYF,TGCGCCAGCCGAAGATCGGGACTAGGCGTTTACGAGCAGTACTTC
-,-,TRBJ1-5,TRBV6-2/TRBV6-3,CASSYRELGPQHF,TGTGCCAGCAGTTATCGGGAGTTGGGGCCCCAGCATTTT
-,TRBD2,TRBJ2-3,TRBV20-1,CSAISGNWPDTQYF,TGCAGTGCCATTAGCGGGAATTGGCCAGATACGCAGTATTTT
-,TRBD1,TRBJ2-4,TRBV24-1,CATFDQTGGGHPEWRGPNIQYF,TGTGCCACCTTTGATCAAACAGGGGGCGGCCACCCCGAGTGGCGGGGGCCTAACATTCAGTACTTC
-,-,TRBJ1-6,TRBV4-3,CASSQGGDNSPLHF,TGCGCCAGCAGCCAAGGGGGGGATAATTCACCCCTCCACTTT
few,-,TRBJ2-7,TRBV4-1,CASSQSSDRLYEQYF,TGCGCCAGCAGCCAATCAAGCGACAGACTCTACGAGCAGTACTTC
few,-,TRBJ1-4,TRBV6-5,CASSSTGGPNEKLFF,TGTGCCAGCAGTTCGACAGGCGGGCCTAATGAAAAACTGTTTTTT
-,-,TRBJ2-7,TRBV19,CASKPRQSSYEQYF,TGTGCCAGTAAACCCCGACAGAGCTCCTACGAGCAGTACTTC
-,TRBD1,TRBJ1-1,TRBV29-1,CSVGPGQGAAEAFF,TGCAGCGTTGGTCCGGGACAGGGGGCGGCTGAAGCTTTCTTT
-,-,TRBJ2-1,TRBV10-3,CAISGTAQGNEQFF,TGTGCCATCAGCGGGACCGCTCAGGGCAATGAGCAGTTCTTC
few,TRBD1,TRBJ2-2,TRBV20-1,CSATTGTGSPGELFF,TGCAGTGCAACTACCGGGACAGGGTCCCCCGGGGAGCTGTTTTTT
few,TRBD1,TRBJ1-2,TRBV7-2,CASSWDRGNGYTF,TGTGCCAGCAGCTGGGACAGGGGAAATGGCTACACCTTC
few,TRBD2,TRBJ2-1,TRBV10-3,CAIRLTGTSSYNEQFF,TGTGCCATCAGGCTAACCGGGACTAGCTCCTACAATGAGCAGTTCTTC
-,TRBD1,TRBJ1-2,TRBV19,CASSTRDRAYGYTF,TGTGCCAGTAGTACCCGCGACAGGGCCTATGGCTACACCTTC
few,-,TRBJ2-5,TRBV24-1,CATSRGGEETQYF,TGTGCCACCAGTCGGGGCGGAGAAGAGACCCAGTACTTC